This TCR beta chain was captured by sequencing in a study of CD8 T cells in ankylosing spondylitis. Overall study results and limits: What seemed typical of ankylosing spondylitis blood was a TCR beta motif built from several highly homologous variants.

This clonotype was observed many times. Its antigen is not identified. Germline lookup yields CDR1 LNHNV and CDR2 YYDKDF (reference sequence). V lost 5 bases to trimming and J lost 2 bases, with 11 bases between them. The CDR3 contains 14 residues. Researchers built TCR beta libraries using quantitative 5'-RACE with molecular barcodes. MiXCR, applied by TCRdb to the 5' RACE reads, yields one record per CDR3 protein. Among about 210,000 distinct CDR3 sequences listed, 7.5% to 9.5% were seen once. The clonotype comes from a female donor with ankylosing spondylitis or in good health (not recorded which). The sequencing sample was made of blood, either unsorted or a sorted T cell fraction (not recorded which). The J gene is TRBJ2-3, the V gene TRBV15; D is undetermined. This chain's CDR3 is CATSLEGATDTQYF. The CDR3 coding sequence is TGTGCCACCAGCTTAGAAGGAGCCACAGATACGCAGTATTTT.